This is a list of T cell receptor beta chains from one sample in a study of shared clonotypes between healthy human individuals. The data were produced by immunoSEQ multiplex PCR, yet TCRdb's version contains in-frame clones alone and is incomplete. The data hold roughly 170,000 clones, with approximately 70% observed a single time. Specimen: memory CD4+ T cells sorted from blood. The receptors originated from a man younger than 40 in good health. Both conserved end residues are part of each CDR3. A D gene is named only where the DNA matches it firmly. Clone size, where shown, is once, few, many, or a class for clones that have expanded.

TGTGCCTGGAGTTTTGGGGGGGAGCAGTACTTC | CAWSFGGEQYF | TRBV30 | NA | many | TRBJ2-7
TGTGCCAGCAGCTTGGTTGTGGGCAGCCACCATGATGCGAACACTGAAGCTTTCTTT | CASSLVVGSHHDANTEAFF | TRBV5-6 | NA | once | TRBJ1-1
TGTGCCAGCAGTTACGCAGGTGCCGGGGAGCTGTTTTTT | CASSYAGAGELFF | TRBV6-6 | NA | many | TRBJ2-2
TGCGCCAGCAGTGATGACGGAACCTATGGCTACACCTTC | CASSDDGTYGYTF | TRBV10-2 | NA | few | TRBJ1-2
TGTGCCAGCAGGGAGCAGGGGGCAAAAGATACGCAGTATTTT | CASREQGAKDTQYF | TRBV6-5 | TRBD1 | NA | TRBJ2-3
TGTGCCAGCTCCCAAAGCGGGGGAGGAAATGAGCAGTTCTTC | CASSQSGGGNEQFF | TRBV2 | TRBD2 | once | TRBJ2-1
TGTGCCAGCAGCCAAGGAACAGGCCCTAGCACAGATACGCAGTATTTT | CASSQGTGPSTDTQYF | TRBV14 | NA | few | TRBJ2-3
TGTGCCAGCAGCGCAGGGGTAGCGGGAGCATCAACCGGGGAGCTGTTTTTT | CASSAGVAGASTGELFF | TRBV7-2 | TRBD2 | NA | TRBJ2-2
TGCGCCAGCAGTGGTCCGGGACTAGCGGGAGGGCCTCTGGCCGAGCAGTACTTC | CASSGPGLAGGPLAEQYF | TRBV10-1 | TRBD2 | NA | TRBJ2-7
TGTGCCACCAGCAGAGATAGATGGAGGGAGCTGTTTTTT | CATSRDRWRELFF | TRBV15 | NA | NA | TRBJ2-2